The rows below give T cell receptor beta chains drawn from one sample of a study of beta chain features in type 1 diabetes. Sequencing was performed with immunoSEQ multiplex PCR; in TCRdb, only in-frame clones are kept and a portion is missing. This sample has fewer than 900,000 clones, with roughly a sixth found just once. The material sequenced was naive CD4+ T cells from blood. The origin of the receptors is a woman aged 18 to 35 in good health. Each CDR3 is given with its conserved first and last residue. A D gene is named only where the DNA matches it firmly.

d_gene,j_gene,v_gene,CDR3aa
-,TRBJ1-2,TRBV7-2,CASSLLDGGTNYGYTF
-,TRBJ1-5,TRBV29-1,CSVGVGRNQPQHF
-,TRBJ2-1,TRBV7-9,CASSILSGAPLNEQFF
-,TRBJ2-1,TRBV7-2,CASSLALPIRNEQFF
-,TRBJ2-1,TRBV5-4,CASSLDPGSDEQFF
-,TRBJ2-1,TRBV10-1,CASSGGGISGEQFF
-,TRBJ1-4,TRBV18,CASSPSSEKLFF
-,TRBJ1-2,TRBV9,CASSSDSNYGYTF
TRBD1,TRBJ1-2,TRBV6-6,CASSYSGDRVARYTF
-,TRBJ1-2,TRBV6-5,CASSDSYGYTF
-,TRBJ2-6,TRBV4-3,CASSQAGRTSGANVLTF
-,TRBJ1-2,TRBV7-3,CASSLSPYGYTF
TRBD2,TRBJ2-1,TRBV9,CASSVAKLAGTYNEQFF
-,TRBJ2-1,TRBV11-2,CATKLEPSSYNEQFF
-,TRBJ2-1,TRBV4-3,CASSRLAGNEQFF
TRBD1,TRBJ2-2,TRBV7-8,CASSLRGPQGGELFF
-,TRBJ2-1,TRBV6-1,CASSEGRGRQFF
TRBD2,TRBJ2-5,TRBV7-8,CASSSIAGVRETQYF
-,TRBJ1-5,TRBV19,CASSSDNQPQHF
-,TRBJ1-1,TRBV9,CASSSPNTEAFF
TRBD2,TRBJ2-7,TRBV6-5,CASSYPTLAGDSEQYF
-,TRBJ1-2,TRBV7-9,CASSLAGRTIYGYTF
-,TRBJ1-5,TRBV12-2,CASRLVGRGLNQPQHF
-,TRBJ1-5,TRBV4-2,CASRQGEGNNQPQHF
TRBD1,TRBJ2-3,TRBV19,CASSKGQGYTDTQYF
TRBD2,TRBJ2-7,TRBV7-2,CASSQGTSGPGYEQYF
-,TRBJ1-2,TRBV5-6,CASSLRDGGVYTF
TRBD1,TRBJ2-3,TRBV15,CATSRTGTGGGTDTQYF
-,TRBJ2-1,TRBV7-2,CASTIYFRNYNEQFF
-,TRBJ2-3,TRBV5-1,CASSSGVGTDTQYF
-,TRBJ2-7,TRBV10-3,CAISESIVDSGQYF
-,TRBJ1-2,TRBV7-2,CASSKRSHEAGYTF
TRBD2,TRBJ2-3,TRBV19,CASSIVAGVADTQYF
-,TRBJ2-7,TRBV4-3,CASSQSTGKNYEQYF
-,TRBJ2-7,TRBV28,CASSFSRPIYEQYF
TRBD2,TRBJ2-6,TRBV4-1,CASSQVGGGRASGANVLTF